These T cell receptor beta chains were read from a single sample in a study of T cell responses to AZD1222 COVID-19 vaccine. The table came from immunoSEQ multiplex PCR; TCRdb's copy has only in-frame clones and leaves some out. Among about 200,000 clones listed, about 94% were seen once. This specimen consisted of peripheral blood, obtained 28 days after the second dose of the MenACWY control vaccine. These TCRs come from an adult who received the MenACWY meningococcal vaccine as a control. CDR3s include the opening cysteine and the closing phenylalanine or tryptophan. Each record gives: V gene, J gene, D gene, clone size, CDR3 DNA, CDR3 protein. A D gene is named only where the DNA matches it firmly. The listing skips clone size in some rows; elsewhere it reads once, few, many or a size class.

v_gene: TRBV9; j_gene: TRBJ2-7; d_gene: TRBD2; abundance: -; CDR3nt: TGTGCCAGCAGCGCGCTAGCGGAGACCTACGAGCAGTACTTC; CDR3aa: CASSALAETYEQYF
v_gene: TRBV2; j_gene: TRBJ1-5; d_gene: TRBD1; abundance: -; CDR3nt: TGTGCCAGCAGTTTCCTACAGGGGAGCAATCAGCCCCAGCATTTT; CDR3aa: CASSFLQGSNQPQHF
v_gene: TRBV7-9; j_gene: TRBJ2-3; d_gene: -; abundance: -; CDR3nt: TGTGCCAGCAGCCTCGGGAGCAGGGCGACAGATACGCAGTATTTT; CDR3aa: CASSLGSRATDTQYF
v_gene: TRBV6-1; j_gene: TRBJ2-7; d_gene: TRBD1; abundance: -; CDR3nt: TGTGCCAGCAGTGAACTCAGGGGGTCCTACGAGCAGTACTTC; CDR3aa: CASSELRGSYEQYF
v_gene: TRBV29-1; j_gene: TRBJ1-2; d_gene: -; abundance: -; CDR3nt: TGCAGCGTTGAAGACGTACAGGGCTTTGGCTACACCTTC; CDR3aa: CSVEDVQGFGYTF
v_gene: TRBV12-3/TRBV12-4; j_gene: TRBJ1-6; d_gene: -; abundance: -; CDR3nt: TGTGCCAGCAGCGCTGGGGATTCACCCCTCCACTTT; CDR3aa: CASSAGDSPLHF
v_gene: TRBV7-9; j_gene: TRBJ2-3; d_gene: -; abundance: -; CDR3nt: TGTGCCAGCAGCTCCATCACAGATACGCAGTATTTT; CDR3aa: CASSSITDTQYF
v_gene: TRBV7-2; j_gene: TRBJ1-6; d_gene: -; abundance: few; CDR3nt: TGTGCCAGCAGCTTAAGGGGTTCACCCCTCCACTTT; CDR3aa: CASSLRGSPLHF
v_gene: TRBV5-1; j_gene: TRBJ2-7; d_gene: -; abundance: -; CDR3nt: TGCGCCAGCAGCTTCAGCGGTTCCAGCTCCTACGAGCAGTACTTC; CDR3aa: CASSFSGSSSYEQYF
v_gene: TRBV24-1; j_gene: TRBJ2-5; d_gene: -; abundance: -; CDR3nt: TGTGCCACCAGTGATCACCCGGGGGCACAGACCCAGTACTTC; CDR3aa: CATSDHPGAQTQYF
v_gene: TRBV28; j_gene: TRBJ2-7; d_gene: -; abundance: -; CDR3nt: TGTGCCAGCAGTCCGGCACAGGGAAGCGAGCAGTACTTC; CDR3aa: CASSPAQGSEQYF
v_gene: TRBV28; j_gene: TRBJ2-6; d_gene: -; abundance: -; CDR3nt: TGTGCCAGCAGTTTAGCAGGGTCTGGGGCCAACGTCCTGACTTTC; CDR3aa: CASSLAGSGANVLTF
v_gene: TRBV3-1/TRBV3-2; j_gene: TRBJ2-2; d_gene: -; abundance: -; CDR3nt: TGTGCCAGCAGCCAAGACACCTCGGGCGGGGAGCTGTTTTTT; CDR3aa: CASSQDTSGGELFF
v_gene: TRBV19; j_gene: TRBJ1-5; d_gene: -; abundance: -; CDR3nt: TGTGCCAGTAGTCCCGTTTGGCAGCCCCAGCATTTT; CDR3aa: CASSPVWQPQHF
v_gene: TRBV5-1; j_gene: TRBJ1-1; d_gene: -; abundance: -; CDR3nt: TGCGCCAGCAGCTTCATTCCCGACGAGAGGACTGAAGCTTTCTTT; CDR3aa: CASSFIPDERTEAFF